This T cell receptor (beta chain) stems from a study of cytomegalovirus exposure and HLA in healthy donors. Study-wide results and caveats: Compared with the approximately 700-donor mean, an Asian-associated ancestry cluster reportedly had fewer N-insertions, according to a later analysis.

Healthy bone marrow donors formed the donor group. A remark on this clone: As yet, its antigen is unknown.

The V end lost 4 bases, the J end lost 2 bases, and 13 bases lay between the germline ends. The CDR3 covers 15 residues. Looked up from germline, CDR1 is MGHRA and CDR2 is YSYEKL. Primers for the PCR totalled 60 Vbeta and 13 Jbeta. Assay used: immunoSEQ multiplex PCR; TCRdb lists only in-frame clones, some missing. This table holds about 60,000 clones, less than 85% found once. The origin of this receptor is a woman in her sixties or seventies in good health and CMV-seropositive. This chain joins TRBV4-1 and TRBJ2-3, with D perhaps TRBD1 (6 bases). Sequencing was performed on PBMCs. CDR3 amino acids: CASSRPTGHTDTQYF. As DNA, the CDR3 is TGCGCCAGCAGCCGACCAACAGGGCACACAGATACGCAGTATTTT.